The sequence of this TCR beta chain was determined in a study of regulatory T cells in long-lasting Graves disease. In this sample, this clonotype turned up many times. For TCR beta, libraries came from iRepertoire HTBI primers and Arm-PCR of CDR3 regions. MiXCR was run by TCRdb on the multiplex PCR reads, yielding one entry per CDR3 protein. The sample yields over 450,000 distinct CDR3 sequences, around 12% seen once. Time point given: newly diagnosed GD, antithyroid drugs for less than 3 months. Following extraction of RNA from PBMCs, that RNA was used to make the TCR library. Roughly 9 milliliters of peripheral blood were taken and placed in EDTA tubes. These sequences were also reported in another study, on T cells in Graves' hyperthyroidism and ophthalmopathy. Per that paper: Across 18 months, stable Graves' hyperthyroidism was marked by no progression to ophthalmopathy. Participants, patients aged 18 to 65, had newly diagnosed hyperthyroidism with a duration under 2 months.

Sequencing was performed on peripheral blood mononuclear cells (PBMCs), taken at new diagnosis, from a patient treated with antithyroid drugs. This receptor was identified in a woman aged 25 to 39 with Graves disease.

The CDR3 DNA follows: TGTGCCAGCAGTTTAGATAGTCCCTACAATGAGCAGTTCTTC. This sequence encodes CASSLDSPYNEQFF. The chain links TRBV28 to TRBJ2-1; D gene ambiguous. CDR3 length equals 14 residues. V lost 2 bases and J lost 2, with 7 bases in between. The germline V gene encodes CDR1 MDHEN and CDR2 SYDVKM.